A selection of T cell receptor beta chains follows, all from one sample in a study of blood T cell repertoires in COVID-19. Clones were sequenced by immunoSEQ multiplex PCR, and TCRdb holds only the in-frame ones, with some missing. Among some 180,000 clones listed, 75% to 90% were seen once. The sequenced sample was PBMCs or T cells enriched from blood (not recorded which). The source is a man aged 35-49 years who had recovered from COVID-19. CDR3s include the opening cysteine and the closing phenylalanine or tryptophan. The D gene is left open where the match is weak. Expanded clones are given a class, and other clones once, few, many or no size at all.

j_call | v_call | clone_size | d_call | cdr3_nt | cdr3_aa
TRBJ1-2 | TRBV7-9 | . | . | TGTGCCAGCAGCGGGACAAGGAGTGGCGGCTACACCTTC | CASSGTRSGGYTF
TRBJ1-1 | TRBV30 | . | . | TGTGCCTGGAGCGCCGGGCAGGGAAGGACTGAAGCTTTCTTT | CAWSAGQGRTEAFF
TRBJ2-1 | TRBV2 | . | TRBD2 | TGTGCCAGCAGCCGACTAGCGGGAGTGCGTAATGAGCAGTTCTTC | CASSRLAGVRNEQFF
TRBJ2-3 | TRBV18 | . | . | TGTGCCAGCTCACCAATCAGGGATACGCAGTATTTT | CASSPIRDTQYF
TRBJ2-1 | TRBV20-1 | once | TRBD2 | TGCAGTGCTAGTTCACTAGCGGGCACCCAAGTGACTGAGCAGTTCTTC | CSASSLAGTQVTEQFF
TRBJ2-7 | TRBV28 | . | TRBD2 | TGTGCCAGCAGTACGAGGGGCGGGGGACTATCCTACGAGCAGTACTTC | CASSTRGGGLSYEQYF
TRBJ1-2 | TRBV5-8 | . | . | TGTGCCAGCAGCTCCGGGAAGCCTGGCTACACCTTC | CASSSGKPGYTF
TRBJ2-7 | TRBV12-3/TRBV12-4 | . | . | . | CASSSSAYEQYF
TRBJ1-2 | TRBV9 | . | . | TGTGCCAGCAGCGCGAACCCAACGGAACCGAGGGCCGCCTTGAACTACACCTTC | CASSANPTEPRAALNYTF
TRBJ2-1 | TRBV24-1 | few | TRBD2 | TGTGCCACCAGTGCCGCTGGCGGGAGTGGCTACAATGAGCAGTTCTTC | CATSAAGGSGYNEQFF
TRBJ2-2 | TRBV6-6 | . | TRBD1 | TGTGCCAGCAGTCCGCGGGACAGGGGGTTTGGCACCGGGGAGCTGTTTTTT | CASSPRDRGFGTGELFF
TRBJ2-1 | TRBV12-3/TRBV12-4 | . | . | TGTGCCAGCAGCCCTGCGGAGGAGTCTGAGCAGTTCTTC | CASSPAEESEQFF
TRBJ2-7 | TRBV7-8 | once | TRBD1 | TGTGCCAGCAGCTTGGAATCCTGGACAGGATACGAGCAGTACTTC | CASSLESWTGYEQYF
TRBJ1-1 | TRBV19 | . | . | TGTGCCAGTAGTAAGGCTGGGGGCATCACTGAAGCTTTCTTT | CASSKAGGITEAFF
TRBJ1-4 | TRBV11-2 | . | . | TGTGCCAGCAGCTCCCCCAGGGGAACTAATGAAAAACTGTTTTTT | CASSSPRGTNEKLFF
TRBJ2-2 | TRBV6-4 | few | TRBD2 | TGTGCCAGCAGTGACGGACTAGCGGGAGCCACCGGGGAGCTGTTTTTT | CASSDGLAGATGELFF
TRBJ2-2 | TRBV25-1 | . | . | TGTGCCAGCGCCACAGGAGCCACCGGGGAGCTGTTTTTT | CASATGATGELFF
TRBJ2-1 | TRBV18 | . | . | TGTGCCAGCTCACTTCCCAGGATCGTCAACAATGAGCAGTTCTTC | CASSLPRIVNNEQFF
TRBJ1-2 | TRBV7-2 | . | . | TGTGCCAGCACCGCTCCTGCCAGTTATGGCTACACCTTC | CASTAPASYGYTF
TRBJ2-6 | TRBV7-2 | . | . | TGTGCCAGCAGCTTAACGGGGTCTGGGGCCAACGTCCTGACTTTC | CASSLTGSGANVLTF
TRBJ2-3 | TRBV10-1 | once | TRBD1 | TGCGCCAGCAGTCATACAGGGGGCGCGGCAGATACGCAGTATTTT | CASSHTGGAADTQYF
TRBJ1-4 | TRBV6-1 | . | TRBD1 | TGTGCCAGCAGTGAAGCGACAGGGAGTGATGAAAAACTGTTTTTT | CASSEATGSDEKLFF
TRBJ1-4 | TRBV5-1 | . | . | TGCGCCAGCAGGGCGGACAGCGGGGTTAATGAAAAACTGTTTTTT | CASRADSGVNEKLFF
TRBJ2-1 | TRBV11-3 | . | . | TGTGCCAGCAGCCTGACACTCCTGGGTGAGCAGTTCTTC | CASSLTLLGEQFF
TRBJ2-2 | TRBV28 | . | . | TGTGCCAGCCTCCGAGAGACCGGGGAGCTGTTTTTT | CASLRETGELFF
TRBJ1-2 | TRBV5-1 | once | . | TGCGCCAGCAGCCCCGGGGTGGAGGTGGACGGCTACACCTTC | CASSPGVEVDGYTF
TRBJ1-4 | TRBV12-3/TRBV12-4 | . | TRBD1 | TGTGCCACTACAGGGGGTGAAAAACTGTTTTTT | CATTGGEKLFF
TRBJ2-1 | TRBV9 | . | TRBD2 | TGTGCCAGCAGCGTAGGGATAGCGGGAGGAGACAATGAGCAGTTCTTC | CASSVGIAGGDNEQFF
TRBJ1-2 | TRBV29-1 | . | . | TGCAGCGTTGAAGCACACCCGGGACAACTTAACTATGGCTACACCTTC | CSVEAHPGQLNYGYTF
TRBJ2-7 | TRBV4-1 | once | TRBD1 | TGCGCCAGCAGCCCCGGACAGGGGGCTAACGAGCAGTACTTC | CASSPGQGANEQYF
TRBJ2-1 | TRBV30 | . | TRBD1 | TGTGCCTGGAGGTATCGAGGGGCAGGGGGCTTCTCCTACAATGAGCAGTTCTTC | CAWRYRGAGGFSYNEQFF
TRBJ1-1 | TRBV10-1 | . | . | TGCGCCAGCAGTGAGTCTCGGGGGGCCCTGAACACTGAAGCTTTCTTT | CASSESRGALNTEAFF
TRBJ2-3 | TRBV11-2 | . | . | TGTGCCAGCAGCTGGCGGGGGCAGGGAGATACGCAGTATTTT | CASSWRGQGDTQYF
TRBJ1-2 | TRBV27 | . | . | TGTGCCAGCAGTAAGGGGCTAGCTAACTATGGCTACACCTTC | CASSKGLANYGYTF
TRBJ2-1 | TRBV5-1 | . | TRBD2 | TGCGCCAGCAGCAACCCGGGACTAGCGTTAAATGAGCAGTTCTTC | CASSNPGLALNEQFF
TRBJ2-1 | TRBV5-1 | . | TRBD2 | TGCGCCAGCAGCTTGGGACTAGCATATGAGCAGTTCTTC | CASSLGLAYEQFF
TRBJ2-1 | TRBV27 | few | TRBD2 | TGTGCCAGCAGTTTGACTAGCGGGGGGCTCTACAATGAGCAGTTCTTC | CASSLTSGGLYNEQFF
TRBJ1-6 | TRBV5-8 | . | . | TGTGCCAGCAGCCCCCCGGCCTATAATTCACCCCTCCACTTT | CASSPPAYNSPLHF
TRBJ2-2 | TRBV3-1/TRBV3-2 | . | TRBD1 | TGTGCCAGCAGCCGGACAGGCGGGACCGGGGAGCTGTTTTTT | CASSRTGGTGELFF
TRBJ2-1 | TRBV7-6 | . | . | TGTGCCAGCAGCACGAACCCTGGCGGGAACTACAATGAGCAGTTCTTC | CASSTNPGGNYNEQFF
TRBJ1-5 | TRBV7-8 | . | . | TGTGCCAGCAGCTCGCAGAGGGCGATAAGCAATCAGCCCCAGCATTTT | CASSSQRAISNQPQHF
TRBJ1-6 | TRBV28 | . | TRBD1 | TGTGCCAGCAGTTTAGGACAGGGGAATTCACCCCTCCACTTT | CASSLGQGNSPLHF